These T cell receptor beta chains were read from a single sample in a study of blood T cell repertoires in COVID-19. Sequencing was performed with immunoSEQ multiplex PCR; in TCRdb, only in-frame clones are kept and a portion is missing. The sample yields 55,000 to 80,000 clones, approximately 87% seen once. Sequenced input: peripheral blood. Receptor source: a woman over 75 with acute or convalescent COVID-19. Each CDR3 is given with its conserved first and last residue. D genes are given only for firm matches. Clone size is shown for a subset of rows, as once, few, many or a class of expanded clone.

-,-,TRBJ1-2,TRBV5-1,TGCGCCAGCAGCCCGGTGGGAGGGGGTAATGGCTACACCTTC,CASSPVGGGNGYTF
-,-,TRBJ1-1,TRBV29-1,TGCAGCGTTGTCCCCCTCGGCAGGATGAACACTGAAGCTTTCTTT,CSVVPLGRMNTEAFF
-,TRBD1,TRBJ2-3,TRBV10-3,TGTGCCATCAGTGAGGCACGGGACAGTGGGCAGTATTTT,CAISEARDSGQYF
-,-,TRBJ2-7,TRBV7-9,TGTGCCAGCAGCTTAGTCATCGGAGGGGAAGGGCATCAGCAGTACTTC,CASSLVIGGEGHQQYF
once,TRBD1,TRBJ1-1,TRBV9,TGTGCCAGCAGCGTAGGGAGACAGGGGAGGAACACTGAAGCTTTCTTT,CASSVGRQGRNTEAFF
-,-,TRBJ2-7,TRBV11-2,TGTGCCAGCAGCCCTATTAGAAGGCAGAGGGAGTACGAGCAGTACTTC,CASSPIRRQREYEQYF
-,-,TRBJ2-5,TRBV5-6,TGTGCCAGCAGCTTGATTCGCGGGGAGACCCAGTACTTC,CASSLIRGETQYF
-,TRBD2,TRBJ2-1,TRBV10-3,TGTGCCATCAGTGTTAGGGTAGCGGGAGTTGGGAATGAGCAGTTCTTC,CAISVRVAGVGNEQFF
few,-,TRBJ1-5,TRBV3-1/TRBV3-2,TGTGCCAGCAGCCAAGATCGACAAGATCAGCCCCAGCATTTT,CASSQDRQDQPQHF
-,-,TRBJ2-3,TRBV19,TGTGCCAGTAGTCTCGTTCCAGGCGATACGCAGTATTTT,CASSLVPGDTQYF
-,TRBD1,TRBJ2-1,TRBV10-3,TGTGCCATCGGAAGTAGGACAGGGAGCTCCTACAATGAGCAGTTCTTC,CAIGSRTGSSYNEQFF
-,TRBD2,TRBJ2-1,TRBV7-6,TGTGCCAGCAGCCCGAGCGGGGGCTCCTACAATGAGCAGTTCTTC,CASSPSGGSYNEQFF
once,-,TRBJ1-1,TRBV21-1,TGTGCCAGCAGCTCGCCGGGCTCTAACAGGCCTGAAGCTTTCTTT,CASSSPGSNRPEAFF
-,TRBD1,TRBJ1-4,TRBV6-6,TGTGCCAGCGGCACAGGGGGCGAAAAACTGTTTTTT,CASGTGGEKLFF
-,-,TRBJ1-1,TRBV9,TGTGCCAGCAGCGTAGGGACAGAAATGAACACTGAAGCTTTCTTT,CASSVGTEMNTEAFF
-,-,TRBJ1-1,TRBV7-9,TGTGCCAGCAGCCCGTACCGCGGGGGAGGCACTGAAGCTTTCTTT,CASSPYRGGGTEAFF
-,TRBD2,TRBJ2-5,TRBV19,TGTGCCAGTAGTACCCCTAGCGGGGCATACCAAGAGACCCAGTACTTC,CASSTPSGAYQETQYF
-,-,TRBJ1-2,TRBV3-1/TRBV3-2,TGTGCCAGCAGGGGCCCGGGGGGCAGAGGCTACACCTTC,CASRGPGGRGYTF
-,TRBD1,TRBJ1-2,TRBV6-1,TGTGCCAGCAGTGAAGATCAGGGGGTGGTAGGCTACACCTTC,CASSEDQGVVGYTF
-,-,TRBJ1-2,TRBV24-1,TGTGCCACCAGTGGCCGGGGGGCTGGAGATGGCTACACCTTC,CATSGRGAGDGYTF
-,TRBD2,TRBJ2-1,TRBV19,TGTGCCAGTAGTATCACTAGCGGGATTGGAGAGCAGTTCTTC,CASSITSGIGEQFF
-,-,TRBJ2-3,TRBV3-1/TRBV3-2,TGTGCCAGCAGCCGGGCCTCCCCGCCAGATACGCAGTATTTT,CASSRASPPDTQYF
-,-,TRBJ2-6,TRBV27,TGTGCCAGCAGGGGGGGACAGTCCCCTTTAGGGGCCAACGTCCTGACTTTC,CASRGGQSPLGANVLTF
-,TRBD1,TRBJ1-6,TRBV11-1,TGTGCCAGCAGCTCAGGGGGGCAGAATAATTCACCCCTCCACTTT,CASSSGGQNNSPLHF
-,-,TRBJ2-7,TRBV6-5,TGTGCCAGCAGTCCTACAGGGTTGGAGAACTTC,CASSPTGLENF
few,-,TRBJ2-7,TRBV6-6,TGTGCCAGCAGCCCCCGGGGGAAGCAGTACTTC,CASSPRGKQYF
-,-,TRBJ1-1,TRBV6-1,TGTGCCAGCAGTGAAGAGGTGGGGGCCCTCGGAGCTTTCTTT,CASSEEVGALGAFF
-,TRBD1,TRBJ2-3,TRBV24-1,TGTGCCACCAGTGATTTGGGGACAGGCCCCAGGTTCGCAGATACGCAGTATTTT,CATSDLGTGPRFADTQYF
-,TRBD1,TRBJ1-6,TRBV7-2,TGTGCCAGCAGCGGGACAGAAGTTAATTCACCCCTCCACTTT,CASSGTEVNSPLHF
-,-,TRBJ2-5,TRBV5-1,TGCGCCAGCAGCCTGGGATCCAGCGGGCCCCAAGAGACCCAGTACTTC,CASSLGSSGPQETQYF
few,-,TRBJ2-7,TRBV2,TGTGCCAGCACGCAGAAATACGAGCAGTACTTC,CASTQKYEQYF
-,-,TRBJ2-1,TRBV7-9,TGTGCCAGCAGCAAATCAGGGGAAGGTAGGGAGCAGTTCTTC,CASSKSGEGREQFF
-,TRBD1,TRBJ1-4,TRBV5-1,TGCGCCAGCACTGAGTCCGGGACAGCGTCCGAAAAACTGTTTTTT,CASTESGTASEKLFF
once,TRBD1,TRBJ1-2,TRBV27,TGTGCCAGCAGTCCCCGTCAGGGGGATGGCTACACCTTC,CASSPRQGDGYTF
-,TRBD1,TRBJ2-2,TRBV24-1,TGTGCCACCAGTGAAGTAAGACAGGGTTTAAACACCGGGGAGCTGTTTTTT,CATSEVRQGLNTGELFF
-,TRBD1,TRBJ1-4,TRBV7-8,TGTGCCAGCAGCCCGTACTCAAGGGGGCAATGGACTAATGAAAAACTGTTTTTT,CASSPYSRGQWTNEKLFF
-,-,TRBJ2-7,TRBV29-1,TGCAGCGTTGAGATCGGAGAAATGTCGTACGAGCAGTACTTC,CSVEIGEMSYEQYF
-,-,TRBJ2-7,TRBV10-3,TGTGCCATCAGCGGCCGGGCGCCCCAGGGCGAGCAGTACTTC,CAISGRAPQGEQYF
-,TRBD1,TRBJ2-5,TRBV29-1,TGCAGCGTTTCCCCCGGGACAGGGATAGAGACCCAGTACTTC,CSVSPGTGIETQYF
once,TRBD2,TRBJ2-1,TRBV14,TGTGCCAGCAGCCAAGGTAGCGGGAGGGCCTACAATGAGCAGTTCTTC,CASSQGSGRAYNEQFF
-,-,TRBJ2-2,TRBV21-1,TGTGCCAGCAGCAAAATTCGGACTAGCGGGAATCACGGGGAGCTGTTTTTT,CASSKIRTSGNHGELFF
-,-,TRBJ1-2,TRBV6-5,TGTGCCAGCCACGGGTATGGCTACACCTTC,CASHGYGYTF